This entry lists 16 T cell receptor beta chains sequenced from one sample in a study of early T cells in non-severe SARS-CoV-2 infection. TCRdb used MiXCR to reprocess the 5' RACE reads, holding one entry per CDR3 protein. The repertoire holds about 33,000 distinct CDR3 sequences, with 5.7% as singletons. The sample consisted of whole blood. All receptors come from an adult who was a healthcare worker with PCR-confirmed SARS-CoV-2 infection or an uninfected control (not recorded which).

This clonotype was counted ten times or more. The V call is TRBV2, the J call TRBJ2-1, with TRBD2 matching 10 bases. The V gene end was trimmed by 3 bases and the J gene end by 4 bases; junction bases not matched to a gene: 3. CDR1 is SNHLY and CDR2 is FYNNEI in the germline V gene. The CDR3 spans 15 residues. The CDR3 region has the DNA TGTGCCAGCAGTGATAGTAGCGGGAGGTACAATGAGCAGTTCTTC. Translating gives CASSDSSGRYNEQFF.

Note on this clonotype: This may stem from a read error, because a much larger clone lies one nucleotide away. This chain joins TRBV10-3 and TRBJ2-1, with 11 bases matching TRBD2. The CDR3 runs 13 residues. Germline V CDR1 and CDR2: ENHRY, SYGVKD. CDR3: CVTLAGGSNEQFF. CDR3 nucleotides: TGTGTCACCTTAGCGGGAGGGAGCAATGAGCAGTTCTTC.

This clonotype was counted ten times or more. The J gene is TRBJ2-1, the V gene TRBV5-1, with 12 bases fitting TRBD2. The CDR3 consists of 15 residues. From germline, CDR1 is SGHRS and CDR2 YFSETQ. Losses at the gene ends were 1 base for V and 7 bases for J; bases not matched to a gene: 3. This CDR3 reads CASSLPSGRGNEQFF. CDR3 bases: TGCGCCAGCAGCTTGCCTAGCGGGAGGGGGAATGAGCAGTTCTTC.

There are many counts of this clonotype. The gene calls are TRBV28 and TRBJ2-5; weak D call: TRBD2 (5 bases). With 5 bases removed from V and 4 bases from J, the gap between germline ends came to 11 bases. The CDR3 sequence is 13 residues long. Germline V lookup: CDR1 MDHEN, CDR2 SYDVKM. The CDR3 DNA follows: TGTGCCAGCAGTCTTAGCGAGGGAGAGACCCAGTACTTC. Encoded protein: CASSLSEGETQYF. The full variable domain, completed using reference TRBV28 and TRBJ2-5, is DVKVTQSSRYLVKRTGEKVFLECVQDMDHENMFWYRQDPGLGLRLIYFSYDVKMKEKGDIPEGYSVSREKKERFSLILESASTNQTSMYLCASSLSEGETQYFGPGTRLLVL.

This clonotype has at least ten counts. The CDR3 loop reads CASSPLASTLSSYNEQFF. CDR3 nucleotides: TGTGCCAGCAGCCCACTAGCGTCGACCCTTAGCTCCTACAATGAGCAGTTCTTC. The V and J genes are TRBV6-5 and TRBJ2-1, with 7 nucleotides matching TRBD2. CDR3 length equals 18 residues. V lost 6 bases, J lost 0 bases, and 14 bases stayed unmatched. Germline CDR1 is MNHEY and CDR2 is SVGAGI.

Many counts were recorded for this clonotype. The rearrangement uses TRBV20-1 and TRBJ1-1, with D possibly matching TRBD1 (5 bases). The CDR3 is 14 residues long. The V end lost 3 bases, the J end lost 1 base, and 12 bases lay between the germline ends. Germline-derived CDR1 and CDR2 are DFQATT and SNEGSKA (reference sequence). The chain's CDR3 is CSARGLSANTEAFF. CDR3 sequence (DNA): TGCAGTGCTAGGGGACTCTCGGCGAACACTGAAGCTTTCTTT.

The table lists this clonotype with many counts. This chain joins TRBV12-3 or TRBV12-4 and TRBJ2-3; 14 bases are a match to TRBD2. The junction had 9 bases not matched to a gene; V was cut back by 5 bases and J by 14 bases. CDR3 length: 14 amino acids. The CDR3 region is CASSPGLAGVVVYF. As DNA, the CDR3 is TGTGCCAGCAGTCCGGGACTAGCGGGAGTGGTTGTGTATTTT.

This clonotype was observed many times. The chain carries TRBV30 and TRBJ2-1; no reliable D call. The V end lost 0 bases, the J end lost 6 bases, and 6 bases lay between the germline ends. The CDR3 length is 12 residues. Germline assignment: CDR1 GTSNPN and CDR2 SVGIG (reference sequence). The CDR3 DNA reads TGTGCCTGGAGTGTACCGTCCAATGAGCAGTTCTTC. Its translation is CAWSVPSNEQFF.

This clonotype was recorded many times. This chain connects TRBV6-2 or TRBV6-3 to TRBJ2-3, with 8 bases lining up with TRBD1. The CDR3 has 15 residues. CDR1 MNHEY and CDR2 SVGEGT come from the germline V gene. J lost 7 bases, V lost 2 bases, and 8 bases had no gene match. The CDR3 coding sequence is TGTGCCAGCAGTTACGACGACAGGGGATTTAATACGCAGTATTTT. Encoded protein: CASSYDDRGFNTQYF.

This clonotype was counted at least ten times. This chain uses TRBV5-1 with TRBJ2-3; 14 bases are a match to TRBD2. The V gene's germline CDR1 is SGHRS and CDR2 YFSETQ. Unmatched junction bases numbered 8, after V lost 1 base and J lost 4 bases. This CDR3 is built from 18 residues. The CDR3 region has the DNA TGCGCCAGCAGCTTGCGGTCAGGACTAGCGGGAGGCGCAGATACGCAGTATTTT. It codes for CASSLRSGLAGGADTQYF. Full variable domain (remainder filled in from reference TRBV5-1 and TRBJ2-3): KAGVTQTPRYLIKTRGQQVTLSCSPISGHRSVSWYQQTPGQGLQFLFEYFSETQRNKGNFPGRFSGRQFSNSRSEMNVSTLELGDSALYLCASSLRSGLAGGADTQYFGPGTRLTVL.

In this sample, this clonotype turned up many times. The V call is TRBV20-1, the J call TRBJ2-2, with 9 bases aligning to TRBD2. Trimming took 0 bases from V and 14 from J; bases not matched to a gene: 22. CDR1 DFQATT and CDR2 SNEGSKA come from the germline V gene (reference sequence). CDR3 length: 18 amino acids. CDR3 sequence: CSARENRGGAGGPGPLFF. CDR3 bases: TGCAGTGCTAGAGAAAACAGGGGAGGAGCGGGAGGCCCTGGTCCCCTGTTTTTT.

This clonotype is labeled medium-sized (0.01 to 0.1%). The rearrangement uses TRBV28 and TRBJ2-7, with 9 bases identical to TRBD2. From germline, CDR1 is MDHEN and CDR2 SYDVKM. CDR3 length: 13 amino acids. The trim removed 8 bases at V and 1 base at J, leaving 3 bases unmatched. CDR3 sequence: CASGSGSSYEQYF. The DNA of the CDR3 is TGTGCCAGCGGTAGCGGGAGTTCCTACGAGCAGTACTTC.

This clonotype was recorded at least ten times. This chain joins TRBV7-2 and TRBJ2-1, with 11 bases matching TRBD2. CDR3 length: 14 amino acids. Germline CDR1 and CDR2: SGHTA and FQGNSA. J was trimmed by 5 bases and V by 6 bases; bases with no gene match: 3. The CDR3 loop is CASSRGLADNEQFF. DNA for the CDR3: TGTGCCAGCAGTCGGGGACTAGCGGACAATGAGCAGTTCTTC.

There are many counts of this clonotype. V and J are TRBV11-3 and TRBJ2-1; D might be TRBD2 (5 bases). Trimming took off 5 bases at V and 3 bases at J, with 11 bases between the two ends. Germline loops: CDR1 SGHNT, CDR2 YENEEA. The CDR3 is 14 amino acids. CDR3 region: CASSQHGIYNEQFF. CDR3 in DNA: TGTGCCAGCAGCCAACACGGGATCTACAATGAGCAGTTCTTC. Combining the CDR3 with reference TRBV11-3 and TRBJ2-1 gives the whole variable domain EAGVVQSPRYKIIEKKQPVAFWCNPISGHNTLYWYLQNLGQGPELLIRYENEEAVDDSQLPKDRFSAERLKGVDSTLKIQPAELGDSAVYLCASSQHGIYNEQFFGPGTRLTVL.

This clonotype was detected many times. The CDR3 protein is CASSSAWGSSYEQYV. DNA for the CDR3: TGTGCCAGCAGTTCTGCATGGGGGAGCTCCTACGAGCAGTACGTC. The chain is built from TRBV6-2 or TRBV6-3 and TRBJ2-7; D is perhaps TRBD1 or TRBD2 (5 bases each). Germline V gives CDR1 MNHEY, CDR2 SVGEGT. V shed 4 bases and J shed 0 bases, with 13 bases lying between them. There are 15 residues in the CDR3.

The sample holds many counts of this clonotype. This chain connects TRBV6-5 to TRBJ1-5; perhaps TRBD1 as D (5 bases). Trimming took 8 bases from V and 0 from J, leaving 14 bases between them. The CDR3 covers 15 residues. CDR1 and CDR2 from the germline V gene are MNHEY and SVGAGI. CDR3 sequence: CASRGARDSNQPQHF. CDR3 nucleotide sequence: TGTGCCAGCCGAGGGGCCCGGGATAGCAATCAGCCCCAGCATTTT.